The text below deals with one T cell receptor beta chain. This specimen comes from a study of graft-versus-host responses after intestinal transplantation. Study background: Multivisceral, liver-intestinal, or isolated intestinal grafts went to recipients. Findings and caveats of the study: Detected in recipient marrow were GvH clones, some of which were first observed in ileum or blood. With peak circulating GvH clone levels came an association with early post-transplant HvG declines.

Repertoires were generated with immunoSEQ multiplex PCR, while TCRdb's copy carries only in-frame clones and drops some. The sample includes 20,000 to 25,000 clones, about 48% seen only once; the top ten take 1.3% to 1.5%. Stimulators, 200,000 irradiated and violet-dye-labeled cells, were plated with 200,000 CFSE-labeled responder cells. This clonotype was obtained from a human patient who was an organ donor for intestinal transplantation. Sample: alloreactive CD8+ T cells from a mixed lymphocyte reaction culture, taken before transplantation. The subset: CFSE-low proliferating T cells sorted from roughly six-day pre-transplant mixed lymphocyte reaction (GvH or HvG direction).

CDR3 in amino acids: CASSGGVEPQHF. Written as DNA, the CDR3 is TGCGCCAGCAGCGGGGGGGTAGAGCCCCAGCATTTT. The V call is TRBV5-1, the J call TRBJ1-5, with D tentatively TRBD1 (5 bases). Trimming removed 4 bases at V and 8 bases at J, with 10 bases between. There are 12 residues in the CDR3. CDR1 SGHRS and CDR2 YFSETQ come from the germline V gene. Complete variable domain (other parts from reference TRBV5-1 and TRBJ1-5): KAGVTQTPRYLIKTRGQQVTLSCSPISGHRSVSWYQQTPGQGLQFLFEYFSETQRNKGNFPGRFSGRQFSNSRSEMNVSTLELGDSALYLCASSGGVEPQHFGDGTRLSIL.